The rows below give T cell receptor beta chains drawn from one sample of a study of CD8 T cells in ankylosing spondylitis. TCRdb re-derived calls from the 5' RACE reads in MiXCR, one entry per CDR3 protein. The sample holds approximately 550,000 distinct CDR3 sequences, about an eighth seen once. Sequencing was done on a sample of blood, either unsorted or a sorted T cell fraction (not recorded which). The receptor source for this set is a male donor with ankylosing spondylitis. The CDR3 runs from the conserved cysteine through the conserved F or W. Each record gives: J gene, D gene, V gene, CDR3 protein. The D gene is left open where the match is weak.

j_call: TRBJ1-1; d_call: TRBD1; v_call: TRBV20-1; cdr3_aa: CSAATGMNTEAFF
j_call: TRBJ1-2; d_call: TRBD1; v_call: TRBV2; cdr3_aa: CASDRQGHYNYGYTF
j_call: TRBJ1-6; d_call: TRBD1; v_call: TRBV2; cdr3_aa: CASSSPGQGSFTKNSPLHF
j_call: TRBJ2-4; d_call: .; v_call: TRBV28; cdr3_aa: CAALGGAKNIQYF
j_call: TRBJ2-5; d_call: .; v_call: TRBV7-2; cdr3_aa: CASSSDYMRETQYF
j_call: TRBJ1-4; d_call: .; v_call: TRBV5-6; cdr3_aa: CASSQETGPLREKLFF
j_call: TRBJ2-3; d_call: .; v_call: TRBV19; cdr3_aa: CASSIQGRDTQYF
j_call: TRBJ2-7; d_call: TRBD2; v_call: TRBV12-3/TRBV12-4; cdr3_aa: CTSSRRGVAGRGNEQYF
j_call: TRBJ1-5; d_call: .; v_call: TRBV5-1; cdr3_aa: CASSFQPESGQPQHF
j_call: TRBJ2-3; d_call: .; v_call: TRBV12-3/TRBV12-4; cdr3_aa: CASSWAGPDTQYF
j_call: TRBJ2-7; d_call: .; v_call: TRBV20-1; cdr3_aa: CSATLDHYEQYF
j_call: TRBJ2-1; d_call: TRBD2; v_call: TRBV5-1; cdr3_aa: CASSFKREGSYNEQFF
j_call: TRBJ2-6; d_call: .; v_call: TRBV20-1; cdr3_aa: CSARARPDGANVLTF
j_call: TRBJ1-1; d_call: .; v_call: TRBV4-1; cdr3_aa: CASSQAPGTNTEAFF
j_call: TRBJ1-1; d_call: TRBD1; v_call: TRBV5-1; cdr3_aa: CASSMGDREMNTEAFF
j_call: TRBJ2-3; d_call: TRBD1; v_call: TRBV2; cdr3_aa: CALTRKGASTDTQYF
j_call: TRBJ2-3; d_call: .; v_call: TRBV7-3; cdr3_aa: CASSLRPPPRADTQYF
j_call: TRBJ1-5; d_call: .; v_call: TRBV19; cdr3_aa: CASSIGRDGEWPQHF
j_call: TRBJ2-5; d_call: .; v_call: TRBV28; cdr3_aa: CASSFADLQETQYF
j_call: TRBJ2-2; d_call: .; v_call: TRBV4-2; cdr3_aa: CASSQESWGPGGTGELFF
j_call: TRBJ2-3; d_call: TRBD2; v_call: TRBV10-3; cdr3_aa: CAISVAGEGDTQYF
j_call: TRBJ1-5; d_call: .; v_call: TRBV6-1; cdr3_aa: CASSDAGGNQPQHF
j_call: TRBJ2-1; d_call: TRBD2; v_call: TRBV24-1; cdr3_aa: CATSRSGKSSYNEQFF
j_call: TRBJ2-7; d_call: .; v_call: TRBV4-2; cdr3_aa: CASSQDLAVGEQYF
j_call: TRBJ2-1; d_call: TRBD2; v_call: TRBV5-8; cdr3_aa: CASSSGLSGRAFNEQFF
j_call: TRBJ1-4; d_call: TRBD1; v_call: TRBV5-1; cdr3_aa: CASSSGQTTNEKLFF
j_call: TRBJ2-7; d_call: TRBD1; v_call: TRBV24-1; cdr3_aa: CATASGTGPSYEQYF
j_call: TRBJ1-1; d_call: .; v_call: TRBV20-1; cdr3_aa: CSASGPLDYTEAFF
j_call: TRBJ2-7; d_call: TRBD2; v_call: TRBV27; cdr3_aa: CASSLGLAGASVTQYF
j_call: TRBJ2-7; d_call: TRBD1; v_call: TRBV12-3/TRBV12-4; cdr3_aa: CASSRGQPYEQYF
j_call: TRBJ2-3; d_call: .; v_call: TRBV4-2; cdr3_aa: CASSLPSDTDTQYF
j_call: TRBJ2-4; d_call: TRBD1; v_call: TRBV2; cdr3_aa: CASSERTGVNIQYF
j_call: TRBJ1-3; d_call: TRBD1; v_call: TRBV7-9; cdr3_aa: CASSHGTGTGNTIYF
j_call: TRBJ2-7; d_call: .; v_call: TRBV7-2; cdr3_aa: CASSTGHSSYEQYF
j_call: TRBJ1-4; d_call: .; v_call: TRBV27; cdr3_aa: CASSLFGQGNEKLFF